These 15 T cell receptor beta chains were all obtained from the same sample, sequenced in a study of vaccination and CD4 T cells after COVID-19. The treatment here: approximately 9-day PBMC culture with coronavirus spike peptide pools or control peptides (ViraFEST assay). Ahead of the COVID-19 pandemic (2011-2018), the CD4+ T cells of the unexposed donor were collected. Oncomine TCR Beta short-read sequencing was applied to DNA from cultured CD4+ T cells. MiXCR was run by TCRdb on the PCR reads, yielding one entry per CDR3 protein. Of roughly 6,100 distinct CDR3 sequences listed, about 49% are singletons. For these receptors, no antigen is known. The specimen sequenced was CD4+ T cells from blood, cultured in vitro. Every receptor here comes from a human donor in good health.

This clonotype was seen only a few times. The gene calls are TRBV20-1 and TRBJ2-7, with TRBD1 matching 7 bases. The CDR3 is made up of 14 amino acids. After removal of 1 base from V and 6 bases from J, the junction contained 9 bases not matched to a gene. Germline V gene sequence: CDR1 DFQATT, CDR2 SNEGSKA (reference sequence). CDR3 nucleotide sequence: TGCAGTGCTAGAGTGAGACAGGGCCTACTCGAGCAGTACTTC. It codes for CSARVRQGLLEQYF.

In its sample, this clonotype was seen a few times. V usage is TRBV12-3 or TRBV12-4 and J usage is TRBJ1-2; 8 nucleotides align to TRBD1. Losses at the gene ends were 4 bases for V and 8 bases for J; bases not matched to a gene: 6. The CDR3 spans 13 residues. DNA for the CDR3: TGTGCCAGCAGTTGGACAGGGTTAGGCGGCTACACCTTC. Its protein is CASSWTGLGGYTF.

The chain combines TRBV28 with TRBJ1-1; D uncertain. The CDR3 spans 13 residues. Between the trimmed V and J ends, which lost 5 bases and 4 bases, there was a span of 11 bases. Germline assignment: CDR1 MDHEN and CDR2 SYDVKM. The DNA of the CDR3 is TGTGCCAGCAGTCAAACCGTCCCCACTGAAGCTTTCTTT. Its protein is CASSQTVPTEAFF.

In its sample, this clonotype was seen a few times. This sequence joins TRBV7-9 and TRBJ1-2; D unresolved. CDR3 length: 13 amino acids. The germline V and J ends were trimmed by 5 bases and 4 bases, with 11 bases remaining between them. CDR1 and CDR2 from the germline V gene are SEHNR and FQNEAQ (reference sequence). Written as DNA, the CDR3 is TGTGCCAGCAGCCCGGCCGGCTTCTATGGCTACACCTTC. It specifies CASSPAGFYGYTF.

Only one count was recorded for this clonotype. The rearrangement links TRBV19 to TRBJ2-5; TRBD1 matches 8 bases. Germline V lookup: CDR1 LNHDA, CDR2 SQIVND (reference sequence). The CDR3 has 14 amino acids. V dropped 6 bases and J dropped 5; count of bases not matched to a gene: 8. Here the CDR3 DNA reads TGTGCCAGTAGGCTAACAGGGGGGAAGGAGACCCAGTACTTC. Its protein is CASRLTGGKETQYF.

The chain recombines TRBV20-1 with TRBJ2-1; unclear D gene. Germline CDR1 reads DFQATT; CDR2 reads SNEGSKA (reference sequence). This CDR3 has 12 residues. V was cut by 6 bases and J by 5 bases, with 11 bases left in between. The CDR3 coding sequence is TGCAGTGCACCGAAGGACCACAATGAGCAGTTCTTC. Encoded protein: CSAPKDHNEQFF.

The table lists this clonotype with a few counts. This sequence joins TRBV21-1 and TRBJ2-2; whether TRBD2, the table's D call, matches the DNA was not checked. TRBV21-1 is tagged as a pseudogene. CDR3 size: 14 residues. CDR3 residues: CASSTRLAPEELFF. CDR3 in DNA: TGTGCCAGCAGCACTCGACTAGCTCCCGAGGAGCTGTTTTTT.

In this sample, this clonotype turned up once. The V gene is TRBV7-2, the J gene TRBJ2-7; 9 bases are shared with TRBD2. The CDR3 runs 14 residues. The ends lost 1 base at V and 12 bases at J; junction bases unmatched: 10. CDR1 and CDR2 (germline): SGHTA, FQGNSA. CDR3 amino acids: CASSLEWRGGRWYF. In DNA, the CDR3 is TGTGCCAGCAGCTTAGAATGGCGGGGGGGCCGCTGGTACTTC.

This clonotype has just a few counts. The chain joins TRBV15 to TRBJ2-7; no clear D. The CDR3 is made up of 13 amino acids. Trimming removed 1 base at V and 3 bases at J, with 7 bases between. Germline assignment: CDR1 LNHNV and CDR2 YYDKDF (reference sequence). The CDR3 is CATSRGQLYEQYF. CDR3 bases: TGTGCCACCAGCAGAGGGCAGCTCTACGAGCAGTACTTC.

The V gene is TRBV6-1, the J gene TRBJ1-6; TRBD1 might be the D (5 bases). Trimming cost V 6 bases and J 5 bases, with 11 bases left between them. CDR3 size: 14 residues. CDR1 and CDR2 (germline): MNHNS, SASEGT. CDR3 nucleotide sequence: TGTGCCAGCAGAGGGGCAGCTAATAATTCACCCCTCCACTTT. It translates to CASRGAANNSPLHF.

By share, this clonotype ranks as medium-sized. The genes are TRBV20-1 and TRBJ1-2; no clear D. Germline-derived CDR1 and CDR2 are DFQATT and SNEGSKA (reference sequence). Deletions cut 5 bases from V and 8 bases from J, with 24 bases between. The CDR3 loop spans 15 amino acids. The CDR3 DNA follows: TGCAGTGCTGCCCGAGAGGGTTTGGCCTTGAGAGGCTACACCTTC. As protein: CSAAREGLALRGYTF.

The chain links TRBV7-9 to TRBJ1-5; no definite D call. Trimming cost V 2 bases and J 1 base, with 12 bases left between them. CDR1 and CDR2 (germline): SEHNR, FQNEAQ (reference sequence). This CDR3 comprises 16 residues. DNA of the CDR3: TGTGCCAGCAGCTTATTTCGGGGTGTGAGCAATCAGCCCCAGCATTTT. Translation gives CASSLFRGVSNQPQHF. The full variable domain, its missing parts supplied by reference TRBV7-9 and TRBJ1-5, is DTGVSQNPRHKITKRGQNVTFRCDPISEHNRLYWYRQTLGQGPEFLTYFQNEAQLEKSRLLSDRFSAERPKGSFSTLEIQRTEQGDSAMYLCASSLFRGVSNQPQHFGDGTRLSIL.

This clonotype has a handful of counts. This chain links TRBV6-2 or TRBV6-3 with TRBJ2-2, with 8 bases fitting TRBD2. Per the germline V gene, CDR1 is MNHEY and CDR2 is SVGEGT. J gave up 5 bases and V 8 bases, and 7 bases lay outside the gene matches. This CDR3 has 14 residues. CDR3 in DNA: TGTGCCAGCGTTAATGCGGGGGGTACCGGGGAGCTGTTTTTT. Translating it yields CASVNAGGTGELFF.

DNA for the CDR3: TGTGCCAGCAGCCATATGGGGGAGCAACAGTTCTTC. It codes for CASSHMGEQQFF. This chain joins TRBV7-9 and TRBJ2-1; TRBD1 or TRBD2 may be the D gene (5 bases each). Trimming left V 5 bases short and J 13 bases short, with 15 bases between. Germline V gene data show CDR1 as SEHNR and CDR2 as FQNEAQ (reference sequence). This CDR3 spans 12 amino acids.

This sequence joins TRBV6-5 and TRBJ2-7; 7 bases map to TRBD1. Trimming at V came to 1 base and at J to 4 bases, leaving 13 bases not matched to a gene. Per germline, CDR1 MNHEY and CDR2 SVGAGI. This CDR3 comprises 17 residues. The CDR3 nucleotides read TGTGCCAGCAGTTACTATTCTTTTATAGGGGGCGGTTACGAGCAGTACTTC. Amino acids: CASSYYSFIGGGYEQYF.